The present TCR beta chain was sequenced within a study of blood T cell repertoires in COVID-19. Germline CDR1 and CDR2: LGHNA and YSLEER. The CDR3 is 13 amino acids. V lost 1 base to trimming and J lost 4 bases, with 4 bases between them. The data were produced by immunoSEQ multiplex PCR, yet TCRdb's version contains in-frame clones alone and is incomplete. Of about 260,000 clones listed, more than 85% were seen once; the top ten hold about 2.5%. A Seattle source enrolled patients during active infection and followed them longitudinally. The rearrangement uses TRBV4-3 and TRBJ1-4; D not certain. Sample: peripheral blood. This sequence was found in a person aged 18 to 35 with COVID-19, enrolled during active disease. The CDR3 nucleotides read TGCGCCAGCAGCCAAGCTTTTAATGAAAAACTGTTTTTT. Its translation is CASSQAFNEKLFF.